These 30 T cell receptor beta chains originate from one sample sequenced in a study of cytomegalovirus exposure and HLA in healthy donors. The PCR contained 60 Vbeta and 13 Jbeta primers. The protocol was immunoSEQ multiplex PCR, while the TCRdb copy is restricted to in-frame clones and leaves out a portion. Of roughly 180,000 clones in the sample, 84% are singletons; the top ten hold 0.95% to 1.3%. The sequencing sample was made of PBMCs. These receptors came from a man under 40 in good health and CMV-seronegative.

The rearrangement joins TRBV19 to TRBJ2-7; a possible D gene is TRBD1 (6 bases). There are 14 residues in the CDR3. In germline, CDR1 is LNHDA, CDR2 SQIVND (reference sequence). V was trimmed by 3 bases and J by 2 bases, leaving 11 bases between them. The CDR3 nucleotides are TGTGCCAGTAGTATTTCTGGGGGCCCCTACGAGCAGTACTTC. Protein: CASSISGGPYEQYF.

The rearrangement joins TRBV27 to TRBJ2-5; D gene ambiguous. The V gene lost 1 base and the J gene lost 4 bases, with 13 bases spanning the gap. The CDR3 extends over 15 amino acids. Germline values: CDR1 MNHEY, CDR2 SMNVEV (reference sequence). The CDR3 DNA reads as TGTGCCAGCAGTTTATTGGAGACTTCTACAGAGACCCAGTACTTC. Protein sequence: CASSLLETSTETQYF.

The chain combines TRBV5-1 with TRBJ2-7; 8 bases are shared with TRBD1. The V gene end was trimmed by 8 bases and the J gene end by 6 bases; junction bases not matched to a gene: 16. There are 15 residues in the CDR3. CDR1 is SGHRS and CDR2 is YFSETQ in the germline V gene. The CDR3: CASHPLEPGGLEQYF. The CDR3 coding sequence is TGCGCCAGTCATCCCCTGGAACCAGGGGGCCTCGAGCAGTACTTC. The full variable domain, rest sourced from reference TRBV5-1 and TRBJ2-7, is KAGVTQTPRYLIKTRGQQVTLSCSPISGHRSVSWYQQTPGQGLQFLFEYFSETQRNKGNFPGRFSGRQFSNSRSEMNVSTLELGDSALYLCASHPLEPGGLEQYFGPGTRLTVT.

This clone came up once. The CDR3 bases are TGTGCCAGCAGCCGGGACAGGGATCAGCCCCAGCATTTT. It is translated as CASSRDRDQPQHF. The chain joins TRBV2 to TRBJ1-5; TRBD1 matches 9 bases. The CDR3 consists of 13 residues. Per the germline V gene, CDR1 is SNHLY and CDR2 is FYNNEI. J was trimmed by 5 bases and V by 6 bases; bases with no gene match: 2.

This chain connects TRBV21-1 to TRBJ2-3; the table's D call, TRBD2, has no DNA check behind it. TRBV21-1 represents a pseudogene. This CDR3 is 18 amino acids long. For the CDR3, the DNA is TGTGCCACGCACCGCGGCAGCAAAAGGAGGGCGGGGACAGATACGCAGTATTTT. Amino acids: CATHRGSKRRAGTDTQYF.

This chain connects TRBV6-5 to TRBJ1-1, with D possibly TRBD1 on 6 matching bases. The CDR3 runs to 14 residues. Germline CDR1 is MNHEY and CDR2 is SVGAGI. V lost 6 bases to trimming and J lost 1 base, with 12 bases between them. In DNA form, the CDR3 reads TGTGCCAGCAGGCCGAGGACAGCGAACACTGAAGCTTTCTTT. Its protein product is CASRPRTANTEAFF.

This chain connects TRBV6-5 to TRBJ2-1, with D unresolved. Trimming pared 2 bases from V and 4 bases from J, leaving 12 bases between. The length of the CDR3 is 15 residues. Germline-derived CDR1 and CDR2 are MNHEY and SVGAGI. The CDR3 coding sequence is TGTGCCAGCAGTTACATCGCAGGTGCATACAATGAGCAGTTCTTC. Its translation is CASSYIAGAYNEQFF.

The chain joins TRBV29-1 to TRBJ2-7; perhaps TRBD2 as D (6 bases). Germline V lookup: CDR1 SQVTM, CDR2 ANQGSEA. V dropped 7 bases and J dropped 5 bases, with 33 bases sitting between them. This CDR3 contains 18 residues. The CDR3 bases are TGCAGCGCCAAGCGTGGCAGGCGGGGCGTAACTATTGGGGACGAGCAGTACTTC. Protein product: CSAKRGRRGVTIGDEQYF.

A word on this clone: A junction boundary mismatches the germline segment, possibly from a read error. The chain combines TRBV2 with TRBJ1-5; TRBD1 is a possible D gene (6 bases). Per the germline V gene, CDR1 is SNHLY and CDR2 is FYNNEI. The CDR3 is 14 residues long. The CDR3 region has the DNA TGTACCAGCAGTAAAGGGGGGGGCAATCAGCCCCAGCATTTT. Translating gives CTSSKGGGNQPQHF.

The CDR3 is CASSLFPEGYEQYF. DNA for the CDR3: TGTGCCAGCAGCTTGTTTCCGGAGGGCTACGAGCAGTACTTC. The chain links TRBV5-8 to TRBJ2-7, with D tentatively TRBD2 (6 bases). The CDR3 spans 14 residues. V dropped 1 base and J dropped 3 bases, with 11 bases sitting between them. Looked up from germline, CDR1 is SGHTS and CDR2 is YDEGEE.

V is TRBV7-2 and J is TRBJ2-7; 7 positions match TRBD1. Germline CDR1 and CDR2: SGHTA and FQGNSA. The CDR3 totals 15 residues. V shed 7 bases, J shed 2 bases, and the junction held 11 bases outside the gene matches. The CDR3 nucleotides read TGTGCCAGCACCGCAAGTGGGGGACAGACCTACGAGCAGTACTTC. The encoded protein is CASTASGGQTYEQYF.

The rearrangement uses TRBV5-4 and TRBJ2-7; tentative D call: TRBD2 (5 bases). The germline gives CDR1 SGHNT, CDR2 YYREEE (reference sequence). Trimming stripped 4 bases from V and 1 base from J, with 15 bases between. The CDR3 sequence is 15 residues long. CDR3 DNA: TGTGCCAGCAGCCTAAACCGGGGTGCTTCCTACGAGCAGTACTTC. This translates into CASSLNRGASYEQYF.

The chain combines TRBV4-1 with TRBJ2-7; 7 bases map to TRBD1. The CDR3 consists of 15 residues. V shed 0 bases, J shed 9 bases, and the junction held 11 bases outside the gene matches. Germline lookup yields CDR1 MGHRA and CDR2 YSYEKL. CDR3 DNA: TGCGCCAGCAGCCAAGAATCAGGGGGACCCTTCGGGCAGTACTTC. It translates to CASSQESGGPFGQYF.

This clone was counted a few times. V is TRBV18 and J is TRBJ2-2; possible D gene TRBD2, 6 bases. V was pared by 3 bases and J by 4 bases, with 18 bases between. The CDR3 contains 17 residues. CDR1 and CDR2 (germline): KGHSH, LQKENI. The CDR3 protein is CASSPGLRTKSTGELFF. For the CDR3, the DNA is TGTGCCAGCTCACCCGGGCTGCGGACTAAGTCCACCGGGGAGCTGTTTTTT.

The gene calls are TRBV19 and TRBJ2-1; 7 nucleotides agree with TRBD2. V lost 5 bases to trimming and J lost 8 bases; unmatched junction nucleotides: 12. The CDR3 is 15 amino acids. CDR1 is LNHDA and CDR2 is SQIVND in the germline V gene (reference sequence). The DNA of the CDR3 is TGTGCCAGTAGTTGGGGGGAGGGGTCTGTCGATGAGCAGTTCTTC. Its protein is CASSWGEGSVDEQFF.

V is TRBV7-9 and J is TRBJ1-5, with a weak D call TRBD1 (5 bases). The length of the CDR3 is 15 residues. Trimming took 0 bases from V and 0 from J, leaving 6 bases between them. Germline V lookup: CDR1 SEHNR, CDR2 FQNEAQ (reference sequence). In DNA, the CDR3 is TGTGCCAGCAGCTTAGCAGGGGATAGCAATCAGCCCCAGCATTTT. It yields the protein CASSLAGDSNQPQHF.

The J gene is TRBJ1-1, the V gene TRBV30; a possible D gene is TRBD1 (6 bases). The CDR3 runs 10 residues. Germline CDR1 and CDR2: GTSNPN and SVGIG (reference sequence). Trimming cost V 8 bases and J 11 bases, with 15 bases left between them. The CDR3 region is CAGGRGEAFF. The CDR3 nucleotides read TGTGCCGGGGGGAGGGGGGAGGCTTTCTTT.

The V gene is TRBV20-1, the J gene TRBJ2-5; D is undetermined. V gave up 3 bases and J gave up 5 bases, with 7 bases separating them. CDR1 is DFQATT, CDR2 SNEGSKA, per germline (reference sequence). This CDR3 contains 11 residues. CDR3 protein: CSASHVETQYF. The CDR3 DNA follows: TGCAGTGCTAGCCATGTGGAGACCCAGTACTTC.

Notes on this clone: This sample also contains other DNA sequences that code for the same CDR3. The V and J genes are TRBV27 and TRBJ2-7; weak D call: TRBD1 (6 bases). V was trimmed by 4 bases and J by 2 bases, leaving 12 bases between them. Germline V CDR1 and CDR2: MNHEY, SMNVEV (reference sequence). CDR3 length: 14 amino acids. The CDR3 coding sequence is TGTGCCAGCAGTTGGACAGCATCTACCTACGAGCAGTACTTC. Its protein is CASSWTASTYEQYF.

The rearrangement uses TRBV9 and TRBJ2-7; D may be TRBD2 (6 bases). This CDR3 region has 13 residues. Germline lookup yields CDR1 SGDLS and CDR2 YYNGEE. V was cut by 8 bases and J by 1 base, with 13 bases left in between. CDR3 bases: TGTGCCAGTGGCCGGGACTTTTCCTACGAGCAGTACTTC. This sequence encodes CASGRDFSYEQYF.

The chain joins TRBV5-5 to TRBJ2-6; 9 bases map to TRBD2. After removal of 1 base from V and 2 bases from J, the junction contained 10 bases not matched to a gene. Looked up from germline, CDR1 is SGHKS and CDR2 is YYEKEE (reference sequence). The CDR3 is made up of 19 amino acids. Here the CDR3 reads CASSLRAGGPSAGANVLTF. Written as DNA, the CDR3 is TGTGCCAGCAGCTTGAGGGCGGGAGGGCCTAGTGCTGGGGCCAACGTCCTGACTTTC.

The chain carries TRBV19 and TRBJ1-6; 8 bases are a match to TRBD1. CDR1 and CDR2 (germline): LNHDA, SQIVND (reference sequence). The CDR3 has 13 residues. V dropped 10 bases and J dropped 7; count of bases not matched to a gene: 6. CDR3: CATRGQGNSPLHF. CDR3 DNA sequence: TGTGCCACCCGTGGACAGGGCAATTCACCCCTCCACTTT.

The CDR3 here is CASSLRTGLQETQYF. The DNA of the CDR3 is TGTGCCAGCTCACTACGGACAGGGCTCCAAGAGACCCAGTACTTC. The chain has TRBV18 and TRBJ2-5; 8 positions match TRBD1. The CDR3 length is 15 residues. The V and J ends lost 4 bases and 1 base, in that order; junction bases with no gene match: 5. Germline loops: CDR1 KGHSH, CDR2 LQKENI.

The V gene is TRBV6-1, the J gene TRBJ2-1; D uncertain. V lost 1 base and J 3 bases, leaving 10 bases between the germline ends. Germline-derived CDR1 and CDR2 are MNHNS and SASEGT. This CDR3 is 15 amino acids long. This chain's CDR3 is CASSEEPKYYNEQFF. The DNA for the CDR3 is TGTGCCAGCAGTGAAGAGCCTAAATACTACAATGAGCAGTTCTTC.

The chain has TRBV7-6 and TRBJ1-5, with a tentative D call TRBD1 (6 bases). The CDR3 is 16 amino acids. V lost 4 bases to trimming and J lost 1 base, with 14 bases between them. Germline V gene sequence: CDR1 SGHVS, CDR2 FNYEAQ. The CDR3 sequence: CASSSEQGGSNQPQHF. The CDR3 nucleotides read TGTGCCAGCAGCTCTGAACAGGGAGGGAGCAATCAGCCCCAGCATTTT.

The CDR3 region has the DNA TGTGCCAGCAGCTTACAGGGGTACGAGCAGTACTTC. It translates to CASSLQGYEQYF. The J gene is TRBJ2-7, the V gene TRBV7-9; tentatively, D is TRBD1 (6 bases). This CDR3 spans 12 amino acids. Germline CDR1 is SEHNR and CDR2 is FQNEAQ (reference sequence). V gave up 2 bases and J gave up 4 bases, with 6 bases separating them.

Only one count was recorded for this clone. This chain joins TRBV4-2 and TRBJ1-1; D gene uncertain. Trimming left V 1 base short and J 3 bases short, with 6 bases between. CDR3 length equals 13 residues. Germline V lookup: CDR1 LGHNA, CDR2 YNFKEQ. The CDR3 reads CASSQGRDTEAFF. DNA for the CDR3: TGTGCCAGCAGCCAAGGTAGAGACACTGAAGCTTTCTTT.

This clone was observed a single time. The CDR3 region is CAWSDSSYNEQFF. CDR3 nucleotide sequence: TGTGCCTGGAGTGATAGTTCCTACAATGAGCAGTTCTTC. The rearrangement uses TRBV30 and TRBJ2-1; D is ambiguous. The CDR3 contains 13 residues. Germline loops: CDR1 GTSNPN, CDR2 SVGIG (reference sequence). V shed 1 base and J shed 1 base, with 5 bases lying between them.

This clone appeared once. The rearrangement links TRBV29-1 to TRBJ1-2, with 8 positions matching TRBD1. V gave up 8 bases and J gave up 4 bases; unmatched junction bases: 9. In germline, CDR1 is SQVTM, CDR2 ANQGSEA. CDR3 length: 13 residues. The CDR3 here is CSTDTGGVYGYTF. In nucleotides, the CDR3 is TGCAGCACCGACACAGGGGGAGTCTATGGCTACACCTTC. Full variable domain (remainder filled in from reference TRBV29-1 and TRBJ1-2): SAVISQKPSRDICQRGTSLTIQCQVDSQVTMMFWYRQQPGQSLTLIATANQGSEATYESGFVIDKFPISRPNLTFSTLTVSNMSPEDSSIYLCSTDTGGVYGYTFGSGTRLTVV.

This chain connects TRBV6-6 to TRBJ2-5, with D possibly TRBD1 on 5 matching bases. TRBJ2-7 matches the DNA end more closely, so the J call is doubtful. Germline CDR1 reads MNHNY; CDR2 reads SVGAGI (reference sequence). The CDR3 sequence is 12 residues long. The CDR3 nucleotides read TGTGCCAGCACTAGGGGTCTCTACGAGCAGTACTTC. Its translation: CASTRGLYEQYF.